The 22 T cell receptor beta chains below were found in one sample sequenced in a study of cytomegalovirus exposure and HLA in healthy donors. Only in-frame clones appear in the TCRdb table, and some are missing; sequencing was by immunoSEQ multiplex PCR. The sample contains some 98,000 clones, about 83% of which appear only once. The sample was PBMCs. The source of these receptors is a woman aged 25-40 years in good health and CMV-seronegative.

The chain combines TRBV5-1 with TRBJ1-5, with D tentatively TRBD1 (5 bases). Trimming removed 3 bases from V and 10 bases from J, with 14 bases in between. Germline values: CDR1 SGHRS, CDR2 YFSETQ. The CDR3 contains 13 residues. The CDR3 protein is CASSSEGDSPQHF. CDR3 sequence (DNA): TGCGCCAGCAGCTCGGAAGGGGATAGCCCCCAGCATTTT.

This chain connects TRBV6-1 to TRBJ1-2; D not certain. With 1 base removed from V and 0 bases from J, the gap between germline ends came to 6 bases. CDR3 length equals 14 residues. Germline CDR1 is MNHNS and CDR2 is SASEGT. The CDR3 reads CASSEGLANYGYTF. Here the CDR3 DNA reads TGTGCCAGCAGTGAAGGGTTAGCTAACTATGGCTACACCTTC.

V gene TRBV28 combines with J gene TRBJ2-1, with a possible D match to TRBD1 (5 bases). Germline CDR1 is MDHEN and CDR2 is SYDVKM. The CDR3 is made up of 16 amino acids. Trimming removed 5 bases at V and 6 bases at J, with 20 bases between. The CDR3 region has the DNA TGTGCCAGCAGTCCCCGAGACAGAGGCCTCTCCAATGAGCAGTTCTTC. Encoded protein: CASSPRDRGLSNEQFF.

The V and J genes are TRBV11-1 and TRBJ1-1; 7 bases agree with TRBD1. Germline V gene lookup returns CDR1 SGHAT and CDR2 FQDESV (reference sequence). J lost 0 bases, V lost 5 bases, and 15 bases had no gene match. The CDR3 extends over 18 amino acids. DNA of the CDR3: TGTGCCAGCAGCCAACACACAGTGAGGGACAGAATGAACACTGAAGCTTTCTTT. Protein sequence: CASSQHTVRDRMNTEAFF.

For the CDR3, the DNA is TGTGCCAGCAGCTTGGGGCCCGGACCTGGAAACACCATATATTTT. Its protein is CASSLGPGPGNTIYF. This chain joins TRBV7-6 and TRBJ1-3, with a weak D call TRBD1 (5 bases). Germline CDR1 is SGHVS and CDR2 is FNYEAQ. The CDR3 has 15 amino acids. The V gene lost 3 bases and the J gene lost 2 bases, with 11 bases spanning the gap.

CDR3 sequence reads: CASSLAGEGNEKLFF. CDR3 DNA: TGCGCCAGCAGCTTGGCGGGGGAGGGTAATGAAAAACTGTTTTTT. The chain recombines TRBV5-1 with TRBJ1-4, with a possible D match to TRBD1 (5 bases). There are 15 residues in the CDR3. Trimming shortened V by 0 bases and J by 4 bases, and 10 bases separated the two germline ends. Germline values: CDR1 SGHRS, CDR2 YFSETQ. The whole variable domain, filled in from reference TRBV5-1 and TRBJ1-4, reads KAGVTQTPRYLIKTRGQQVTLSCSPISGHRSVSWYQQTPGQGLQFLFEYFSETQRNKGNFPGRFSGRQFSNSRSEMNVSTLELGDSALYLCASSLAGEGNEKLFFGSGTQLSVL.

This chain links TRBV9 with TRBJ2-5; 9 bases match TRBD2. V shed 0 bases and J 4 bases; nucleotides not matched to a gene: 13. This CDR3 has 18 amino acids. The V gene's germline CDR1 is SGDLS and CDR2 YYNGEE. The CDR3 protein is CASSVGARRGGYGETQYF. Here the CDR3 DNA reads TGTGCCAGCAGCGTAGGCGCGCGGCGGGGGGGTTACGGAGAGACCCAGTACTTC.

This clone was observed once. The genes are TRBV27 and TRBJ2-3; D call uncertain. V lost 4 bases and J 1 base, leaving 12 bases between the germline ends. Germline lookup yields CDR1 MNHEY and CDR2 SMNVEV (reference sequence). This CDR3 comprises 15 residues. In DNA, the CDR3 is TGTGCCAGCAGTTCCCCATTTTCCCGCACAGATACGCAGTATTTT. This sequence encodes CASSSPFSRTDTQYF.

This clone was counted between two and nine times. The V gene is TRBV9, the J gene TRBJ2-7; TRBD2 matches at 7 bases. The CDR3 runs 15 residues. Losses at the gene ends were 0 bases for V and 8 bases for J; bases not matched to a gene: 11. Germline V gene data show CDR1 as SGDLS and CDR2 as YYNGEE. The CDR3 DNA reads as TGTGCCAGCAGCGTAGCTGGAATGGCTAGCGGACAGCAGTACTTC. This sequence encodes CASSVAGMASGQQYF.

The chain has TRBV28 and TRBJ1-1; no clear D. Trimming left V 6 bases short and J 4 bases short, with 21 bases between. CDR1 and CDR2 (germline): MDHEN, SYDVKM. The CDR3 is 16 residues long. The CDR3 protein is CASSKDSRAGVTEAFF. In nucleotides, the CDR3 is TGTGCCAGCAGCAAAGATTCGCGTGCGGGCGTCACTGAAGCTTTCTTT.

The CDR3 DNA reads TGTGCCAGCAGCTTAGGGCTACGCGGCATTCAGTACTTC. It translates to CASSLGLRGIQYF. The gene calls are TRBV11-1 and TRBJ2-4; no definite D call. The CDR3 contains 13 residues. CDR1 is SGHAT, CDR2 FQDESV, per germline (reference sequence). Trimming left V 1 base short and J 9 bases short, with 10 bases between.

DNA of the CDR3: TGTGCCAGCAGCGTAGACCAGGGGCGGTCTGGAAACACCATATATTTT. Translated, it gives CASSVDQGRSGNTIYF. The chain carries TRBV9 and TRBJ1-3; possibly TRBD1 for D (6 bases). V shed 0 bases and J shed 1 base, with 11 bases lying between them. This CDR3 has 16 residues. Germline V lookup: CDR1 SGDLS, CDR2 YYNGEE.

The CDR3 DNA follows: TGCGCCAGCGGATCCGTAGGGGGGGACTCTGGAAACACCATATATTTT. This sequence encodes CASGSVGGDSGNTIYF. The chain uses TRBV5-1 and TRBJ1-3; D is perhaps TRBD1 (6 bases). Germline CDR1 is SGHRS and CDR2 is YFSETQ. This CDR3 has 16 residues. Trimming stripped 7 bases from V and 0 bases from J, with 17 bases between.

The CDR3 protein is CSVKRSGTFAYEQYF. DNA for the CDR3: TGCAGCGTTAAACGATCCGGGACATTCGCCTACGAGCAGTACTTC. The V gene is TRBV29-1, the J gene TRBJ2-7; TRBD1 is a possible D gene (6 bases). The germline V gene has CDR1 SQVTM and CDR2 ANQGSEA. The CDR3 consists of 15 residues. V lost 5 bases, J lost 2 bases, and 19 bases lay in between.

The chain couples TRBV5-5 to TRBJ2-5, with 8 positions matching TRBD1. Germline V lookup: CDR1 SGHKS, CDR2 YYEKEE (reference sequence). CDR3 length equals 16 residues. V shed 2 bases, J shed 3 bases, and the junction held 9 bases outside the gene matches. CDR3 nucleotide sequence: TGTGCCAGCAGCTTAGGATTGACAGGGGTCGAAGAGACCCAGTACTTC. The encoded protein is CASSLGLTGVEETQYF.

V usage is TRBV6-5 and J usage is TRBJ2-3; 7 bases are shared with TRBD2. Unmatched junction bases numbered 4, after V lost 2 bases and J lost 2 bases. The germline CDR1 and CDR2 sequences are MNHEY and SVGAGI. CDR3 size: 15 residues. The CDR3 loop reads CASSYGGGNTDTQYF. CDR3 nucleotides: TGTGCCAGCAGTTACGGCGGGGGAAACACAGATACGCAGTATTTT.

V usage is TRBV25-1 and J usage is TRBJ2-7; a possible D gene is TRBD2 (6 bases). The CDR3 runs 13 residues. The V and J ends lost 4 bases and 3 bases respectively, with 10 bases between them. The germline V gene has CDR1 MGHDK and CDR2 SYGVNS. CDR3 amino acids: CASSVTSGYEQYF. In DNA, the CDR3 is TGTGCCAGCAGTGTGACTAGTGGCTACGAGCAGTACTTC.

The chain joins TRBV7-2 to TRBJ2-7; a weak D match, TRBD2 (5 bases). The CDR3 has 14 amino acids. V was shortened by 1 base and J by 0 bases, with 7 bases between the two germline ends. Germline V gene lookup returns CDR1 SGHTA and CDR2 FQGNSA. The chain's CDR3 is CASSLGGLSYEQYF. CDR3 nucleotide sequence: TGTGCCAGCAGCTTAGGCGGGCTCTCCTACGAGCAGTACTTC. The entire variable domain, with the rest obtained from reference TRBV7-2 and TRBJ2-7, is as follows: GAGVSQSPSNKVTEKGKDVELRCDPISGHTALYWYRQSLGQGLEFLIYFQGNSAPDKSGLPSDRFSAERTGGSVSTLTIQRTQQEDSAVYLCASSLGGLSYEQYFGPGTRLTVT.

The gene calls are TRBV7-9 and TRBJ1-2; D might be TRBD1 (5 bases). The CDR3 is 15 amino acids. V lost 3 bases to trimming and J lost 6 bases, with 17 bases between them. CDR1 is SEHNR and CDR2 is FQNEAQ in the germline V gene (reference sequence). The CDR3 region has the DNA TGTGCCAGCAGCTTTTTGGTCCCGGAGGGGAATGGCTACACCTTC. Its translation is CASSFLVPEGNGYTF. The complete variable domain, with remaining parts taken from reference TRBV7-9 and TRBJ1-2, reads DTGVSQNPRHKITKRGQNVTFRCDPISEHNRLYWYRQTLGQGPEFLTYFQNEAQLEKSRLLSDRFSAERPKGSFSTLEIQRTEQGDSAMYLCASSFLVPEGNGYTFGSGTRLTVV.

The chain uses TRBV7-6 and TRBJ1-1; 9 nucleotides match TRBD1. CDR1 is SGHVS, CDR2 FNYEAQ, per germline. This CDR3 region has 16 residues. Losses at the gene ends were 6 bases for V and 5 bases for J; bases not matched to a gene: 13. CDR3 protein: CASRARDRERVTEAFF. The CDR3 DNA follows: TGTGCCAGCAGGGCAAGGGACAGGGAACGAGTGACTGAAGCTTTCTTT.

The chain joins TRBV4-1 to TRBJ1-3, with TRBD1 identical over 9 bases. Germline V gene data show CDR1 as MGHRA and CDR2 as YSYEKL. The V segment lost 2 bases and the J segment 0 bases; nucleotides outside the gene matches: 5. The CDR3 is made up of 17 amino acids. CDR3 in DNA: TGCGCCAGCAGCCAACTTATGACAGGGGGCTCTGGAAACACCATATATTTT. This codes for CASSQLMTGGSGNTIYF.

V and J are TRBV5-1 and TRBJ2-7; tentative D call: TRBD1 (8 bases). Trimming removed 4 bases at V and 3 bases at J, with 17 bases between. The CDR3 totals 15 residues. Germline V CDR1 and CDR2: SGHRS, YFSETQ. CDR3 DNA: TGCGCCAGCAGCGGGAGGGGACAGGCCAGCTACGAGCAGTACTTC. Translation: CASSGRGQASYEQYF. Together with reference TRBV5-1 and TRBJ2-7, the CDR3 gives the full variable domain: KAGVTQTPRYLIKTRGQQVTLSCSPISGHRSVSWYQQTPGQGLQFLFEYFSETQRNKGNFPGRFSGRQFSNSRSEMNVSTLELGDSALYLCASSGRGQASYEQYFGPGTRLTVT.